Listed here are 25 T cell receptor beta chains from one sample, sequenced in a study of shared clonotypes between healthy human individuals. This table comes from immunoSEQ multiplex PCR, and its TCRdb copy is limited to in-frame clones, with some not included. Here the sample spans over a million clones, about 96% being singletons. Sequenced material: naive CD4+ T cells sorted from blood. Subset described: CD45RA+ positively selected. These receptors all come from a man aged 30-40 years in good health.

The CDR3 protein is CATQREPSTDTQYF. CDR3 DNA sequence: TGTGCCACCCAGCGGGAGCCGTCGACAGATACGCAGTATTTT. The chain links TRBV19 to TRBJ2-3; TRBD2 matches 8 bases. Germline-derived CDR1 and CDR2 are LNHDA and SQIVND (reference sequence). J lost 3 bases, V lost 10 bases, and 9 bases had no gene match. This CDR3 spans 14 amino acids.

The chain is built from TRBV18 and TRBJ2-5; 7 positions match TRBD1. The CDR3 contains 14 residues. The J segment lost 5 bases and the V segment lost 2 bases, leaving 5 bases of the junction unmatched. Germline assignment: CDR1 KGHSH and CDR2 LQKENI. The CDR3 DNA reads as TGTGCCAGCTCACCAAAGACAGGGCGGGAGACCCAGTACTTC. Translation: CASSPKTGRETQYF.

The CDR3 sequence: CASSVIGGSGNTIYF. The CDR3 DNA is TGTGCCAGCAGCGTTATCGGGGGCTCTGGAAACACCATATATTTT. The J gene is TRBJ1-3, the V gene TRBV9, with D possibly matching TRBD1 (5 bases). Trimming removed 2 bases at V and 0 bases at J, with 9 bases between. There are 15 residues in the CDR3. The V gene's germline CDR1 is SGDLS and CDR2 YYNGEE.

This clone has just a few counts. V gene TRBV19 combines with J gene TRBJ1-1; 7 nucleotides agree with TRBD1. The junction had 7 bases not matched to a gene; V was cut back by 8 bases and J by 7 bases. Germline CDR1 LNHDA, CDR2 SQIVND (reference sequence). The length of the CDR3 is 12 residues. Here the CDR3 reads CASRQGEGEAFF. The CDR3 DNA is TGTGCCAGTCGACAGGGAGAGGGTGAAGCTTTCTTT. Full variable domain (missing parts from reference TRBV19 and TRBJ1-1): DGGITQSPKYLFRKEGQNVTLSCEQNLNHDAMYWYRQDPGQGLRLIYYSQIVNDFQKGDIAEGYSVSREKKESFPLTVTSAQKNPTAFYLCASRQGEGEAFFGQGTRLTVV.

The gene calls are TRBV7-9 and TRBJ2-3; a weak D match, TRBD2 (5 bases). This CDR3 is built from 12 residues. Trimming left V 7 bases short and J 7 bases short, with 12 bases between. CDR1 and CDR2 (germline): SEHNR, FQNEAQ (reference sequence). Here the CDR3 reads CASIDGENTQYF. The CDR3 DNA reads TGTGCCAGCATCGACGGGGAGAATACGCAGTATTTT.

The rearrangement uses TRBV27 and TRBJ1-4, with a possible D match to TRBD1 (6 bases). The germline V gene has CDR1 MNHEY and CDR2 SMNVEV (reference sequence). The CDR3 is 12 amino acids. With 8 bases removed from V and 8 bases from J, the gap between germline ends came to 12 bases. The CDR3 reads CASRDTVEKLFF. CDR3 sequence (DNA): TGTGCCAGCCGGGACACTGTGGAAAAACTGTTTTTT.

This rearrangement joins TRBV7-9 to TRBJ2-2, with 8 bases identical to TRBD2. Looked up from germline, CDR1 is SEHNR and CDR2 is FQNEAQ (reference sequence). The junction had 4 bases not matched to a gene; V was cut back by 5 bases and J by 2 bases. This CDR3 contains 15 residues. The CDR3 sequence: CASSPRGGNTGELFF. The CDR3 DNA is TGTGCCAGCAGCCCCCGGGGGGGAAACACCGGGGAGCTGTTTTTT.

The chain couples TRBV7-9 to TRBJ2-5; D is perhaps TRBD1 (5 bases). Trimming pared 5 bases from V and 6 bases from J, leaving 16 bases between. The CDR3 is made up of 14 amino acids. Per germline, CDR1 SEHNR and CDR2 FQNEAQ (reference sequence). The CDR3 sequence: CASSLTVPGKTQYF. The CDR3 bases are TGTGCCAGCAGCCTAACGGTCCCAGGGAAGACCCAGTACTTC.

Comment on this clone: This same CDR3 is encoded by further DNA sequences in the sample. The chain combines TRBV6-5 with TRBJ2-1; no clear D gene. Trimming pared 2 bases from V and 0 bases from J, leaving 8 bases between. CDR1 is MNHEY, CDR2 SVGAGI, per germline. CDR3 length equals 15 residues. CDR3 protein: CASSYLRSSYNEQFF. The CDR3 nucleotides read TGTGCCAGCAGTTACCTTCGCAGCTCCTACAATGAGCAGTTCTTC.

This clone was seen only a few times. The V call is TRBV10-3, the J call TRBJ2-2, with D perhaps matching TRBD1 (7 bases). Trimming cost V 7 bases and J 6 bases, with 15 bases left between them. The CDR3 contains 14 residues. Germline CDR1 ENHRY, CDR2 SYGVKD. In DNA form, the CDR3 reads TGTGCCATCACCCAGATCAGGGGGGCCGGGGAGCTGTTTTTT. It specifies CAITQIRGAGELFF.

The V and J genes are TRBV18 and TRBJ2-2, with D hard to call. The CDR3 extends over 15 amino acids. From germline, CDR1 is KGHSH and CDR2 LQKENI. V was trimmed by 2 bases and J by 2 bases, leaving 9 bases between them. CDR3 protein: CASSPWEVNTGELFF. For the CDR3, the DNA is TGTGCCAGCTCACCATGGGAAGTTAACACCGGGGAGCTGTTTTTT.

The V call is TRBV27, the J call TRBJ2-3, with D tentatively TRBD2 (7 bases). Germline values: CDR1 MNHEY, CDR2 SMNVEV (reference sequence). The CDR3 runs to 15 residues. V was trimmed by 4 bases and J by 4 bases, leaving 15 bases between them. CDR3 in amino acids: CASSWTGGRADTQYF. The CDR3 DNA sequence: TGTGCCAGCAGTTGGACGGGGGGCAGGGCAGATACGCAGTATTTT.

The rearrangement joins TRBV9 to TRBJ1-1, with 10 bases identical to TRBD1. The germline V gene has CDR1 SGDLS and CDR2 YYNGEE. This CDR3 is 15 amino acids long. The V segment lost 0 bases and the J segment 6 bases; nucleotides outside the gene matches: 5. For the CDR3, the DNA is TGTGCCAGCAGCGTAGTGGGACAGGGGATCCCTGAAGCTTTCTTT. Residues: CASSVVGQGIPEAFF. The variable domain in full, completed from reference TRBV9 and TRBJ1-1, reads DSGVTQTPKHLITATGQRVTLRCSPRSGDLSVYWYQQSLDQGLQFLIQYYNGEERAKGNILERFSAQQFPDLHSELNLSSLELGDSALYFCASSVVGQGIPEAFFGQGTRLTVV.

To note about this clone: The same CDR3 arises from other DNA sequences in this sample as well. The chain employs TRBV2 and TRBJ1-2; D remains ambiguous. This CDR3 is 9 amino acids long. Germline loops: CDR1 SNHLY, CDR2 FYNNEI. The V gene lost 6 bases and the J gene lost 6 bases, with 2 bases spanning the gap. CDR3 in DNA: TGTGCCAGCAGAGATGGCTACACCTTC. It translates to CASRDGYTF.

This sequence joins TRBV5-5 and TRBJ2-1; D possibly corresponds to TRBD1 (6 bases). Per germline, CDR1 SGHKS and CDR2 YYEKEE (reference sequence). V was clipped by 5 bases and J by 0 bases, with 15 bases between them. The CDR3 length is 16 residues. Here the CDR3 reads CASRNRDISSYNEQFF. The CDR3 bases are TGTGCCAGCAGAAACCGGGACATAAGCTCCTACAATGAGCAGTTCTTC.

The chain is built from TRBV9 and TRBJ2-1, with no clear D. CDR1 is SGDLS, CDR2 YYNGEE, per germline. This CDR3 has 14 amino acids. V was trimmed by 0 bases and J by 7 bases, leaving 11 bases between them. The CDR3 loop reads CASSVDPLPNEQFF. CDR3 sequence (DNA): TGTGCCAGCAGCGTAGATCCGCTCCCTAATGAGCAGTTCTTC.

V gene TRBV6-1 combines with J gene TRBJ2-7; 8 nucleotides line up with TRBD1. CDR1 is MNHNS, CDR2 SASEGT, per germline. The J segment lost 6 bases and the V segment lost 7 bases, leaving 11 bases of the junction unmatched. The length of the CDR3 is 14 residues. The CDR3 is CASTQGAQISEQYF. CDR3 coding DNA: TGTGCCAGCACTCAGGGGGCCCAAATCAGCGAGCAGTACTTC.

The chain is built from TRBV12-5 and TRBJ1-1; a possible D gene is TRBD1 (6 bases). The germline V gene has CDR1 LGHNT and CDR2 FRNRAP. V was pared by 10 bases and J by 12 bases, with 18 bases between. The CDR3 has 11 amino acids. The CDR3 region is CAIHEGGRSFF. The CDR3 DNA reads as TGTGCTATTCATGAGGGGGGTAGGTCTTTCTTT.

The CDR3 here is CASSRSGTGSAETQYF. CDR3 sequence (DNA): TGTGCCAGCAGTCGATCAGGGACAGGGAGTGCGGAGACCCAGTACTTC. The rearrangement links TRBV25-1 to TRBJ2-5, with 9 bases lining up with TRBD1. Germline V CDR1 and CDR2: MGHDK, SYGVNS. CDR3 length: 16 residues. V dropped 5 bases and J dropped 5; count of bases not matched to a gene: 12. The full variable domain, with the rest looked up from reference TRBV25-1 and TRBJ2-5, is EADIYQTPRYLVIGTGKKITLECSQTMGHDKMYWYQQDPGMELHLIHYSYGVNSTEKGDLSSESTVSRIRTEHFPLTLESARPSHTSQYLCASSRSGTGSAETQYFGPGTRLLVL.

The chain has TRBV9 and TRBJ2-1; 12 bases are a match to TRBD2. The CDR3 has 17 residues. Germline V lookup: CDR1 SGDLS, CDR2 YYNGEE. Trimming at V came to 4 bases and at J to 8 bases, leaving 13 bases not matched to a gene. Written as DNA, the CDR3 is TGTGCCAGCAGCAATCCGGGACTAGCGGGCCCCTTGGATGAGCAGTTCTTC. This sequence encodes CASSNPGLAGPLDEQFF.

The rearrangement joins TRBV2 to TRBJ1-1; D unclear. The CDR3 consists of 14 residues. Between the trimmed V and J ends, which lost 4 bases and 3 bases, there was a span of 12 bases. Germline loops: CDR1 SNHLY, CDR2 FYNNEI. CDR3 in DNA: TGTGCCAGCAGTGCTGCGGCTACGGACACTGAAGCTTTCTTT. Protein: CASSAAATDTEAFF.

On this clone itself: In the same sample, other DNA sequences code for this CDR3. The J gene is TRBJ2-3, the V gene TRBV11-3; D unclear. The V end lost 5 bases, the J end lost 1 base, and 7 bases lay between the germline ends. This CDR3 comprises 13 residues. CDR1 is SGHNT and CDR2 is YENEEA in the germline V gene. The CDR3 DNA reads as TGTGCCAGCAGCCCCAGTGGCACAGATACGCAGTATTTT. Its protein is CASSPSGTDTQYF.

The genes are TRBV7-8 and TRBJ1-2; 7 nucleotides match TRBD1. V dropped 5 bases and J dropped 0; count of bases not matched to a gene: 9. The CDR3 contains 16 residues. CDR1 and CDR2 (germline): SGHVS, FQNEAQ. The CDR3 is CASSPRDRLTNYGYTF. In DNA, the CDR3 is TGTGCCAGCAGCCCAAGGGACAGATTGACTAACTATGGCTACACCTTC.

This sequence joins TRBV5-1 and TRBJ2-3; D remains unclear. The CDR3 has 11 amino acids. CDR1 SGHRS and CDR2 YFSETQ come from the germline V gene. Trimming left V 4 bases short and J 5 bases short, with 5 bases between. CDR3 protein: CASSIQDTQYF. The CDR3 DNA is TGCGCCAGCAGCATCCAAGATACGCAGTATTTT.

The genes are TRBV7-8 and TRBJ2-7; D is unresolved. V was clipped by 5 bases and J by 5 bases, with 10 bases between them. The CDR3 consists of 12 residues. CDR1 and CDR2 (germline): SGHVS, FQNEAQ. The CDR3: CASSQHSDEQYF. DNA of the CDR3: TGTGCCAGCAGCCAGCATTCCGACGAGCAGTACTTC.